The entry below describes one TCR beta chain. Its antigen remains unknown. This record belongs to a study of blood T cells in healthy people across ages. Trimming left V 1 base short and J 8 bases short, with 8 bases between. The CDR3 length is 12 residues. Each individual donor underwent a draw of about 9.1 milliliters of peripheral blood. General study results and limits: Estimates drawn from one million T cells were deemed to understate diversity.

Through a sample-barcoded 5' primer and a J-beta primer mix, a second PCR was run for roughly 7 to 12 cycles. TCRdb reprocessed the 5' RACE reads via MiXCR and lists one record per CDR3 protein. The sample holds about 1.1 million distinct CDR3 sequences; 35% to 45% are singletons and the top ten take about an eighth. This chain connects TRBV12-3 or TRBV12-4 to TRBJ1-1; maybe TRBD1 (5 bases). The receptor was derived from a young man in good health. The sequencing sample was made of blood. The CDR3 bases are TGTGCCAGCAGTTTAGGAAACAGGGAAGCTTTCTTT. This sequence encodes CASSLGNREAFF.